These 2 T cell receptor beta chains were sequenced from one sample in a study of blood T cells in healthy people across ages. With a J-beta primer mix and a sample-barcoded 5' primer, a second PCR ran about 7 to 12 cycles. In TCRdb, the 5' RACE reads were re-called with MiXCR into one record per CDR3 protein. The table records 800,000 to 950,000 distinct CDR3 sequences, about 28% of them present only once. These records were also assigned to another study, of T cells of mothers and their children.

Sequencing used blood. These receptors came from a woman in her forties in good health.

This rearrangement joins TRBV28 to TRBJ2-7, with a possible D match to TRBD1 (6 bases). The CDR3 extends over 12 amino acids. Germline lookup yields CDR1 MDHEN and CDR2 SYDVKM. V was clipped by 11 bases and J by 6 bases, with 17 bases between them. The CDR3 is CARTFTGSEQYF. CDR3 nucleotide sequence: TGTGCCCGCACCTTCACAGGGAGCGAGCAGTACTTC.

This clonotype was recorded many times. The rearrangement uses TRBV9 and TRBJ2-7, with D perhaps matching TRBD1 (5 bases). Trimming pared 0 bases from V and 2 bases from J, leaving 9 bases between. CDR3 size: 14 residues. Germline V gene data show CDR1 as SGDLS and CDR2 as YYNGEE. For the CDR3, the DNA is TGTGCCAGCAGCGTAGACCAGGGCCCCTACGAGCAGTACTTC. It translates to CASSVDQGPYEQYF.